The rows below give T cell receptor beta chains drawn from one sample of a study of PD-1 blockade in classical Hodgkin lymphoma. Measured with immunoSEQ multiplex PCR; TCRdb has only the in-frame clones, and not every one. Of about 49,000 clones in the sample, around 90% were seen once. Here the sequenced sample was peripheral blood mononuclear cells (PBMCs), taken before the fourth cycle of nivolumab. These receptors all come from a human donor with classical Hodgkin lymphoma. Both conserved end residues are part of each CDR3. The D gene is left open where the match is weak. Size is stated for part of the rows, as once, few or many counts, or as a class when the clone is expanded.

CDR3 protein	CDR3 DNA	CDR3 length	J gene	clone size	V gene	D gene
CASSPGPNEQFF	TGTGCCAGCTCACCAGGGCCTAATGAGCAGTTCTTC	12	TRBJ2-1	.	TRBV18	.
CASSMKVVAGPNNHEQYF	TGCGCCAGCAGCATGAAGGTCGTAGCGGGACCAAATAATCACGAGCAGTACTTC	18	TRBJ2-7	.	TRBV5-1	TRBD2
CASSKSGIHYEQYF	TGTGCCAGCAGTAAGAGCGGGATTCACTACGAGCAGTACTTC	14	TRBJ2-7	once	TRBV25-1	TRBD2
CASSPGSPYSNQPQHF	TGTGCCAGCAGCCCTGGCAGCCCTTATAGCAATCAGCCCCAGCATTTT	16	TRBJ1-5	.	TRBV14	.
CASSSTGTGVNQPQHF	TGTGCCAGCAGTTCGACCGGGACAGGGGTCAATCAGCCCCAGCATTTT	16	TRBJ1-5	.	TRBV6-5	TRBD1
CASLRGFSYEQYF	TGTGCCAGCCTCCGGGGGTTCTCCTACGAGCAGTACTTC	13	TRBJ2-7	.	TRBV6-5	.
CASSLETASYEQYF	TGCGCCAGCAGCTTGGAGACAGCCTCCTACGAGCAGTACTTC	14	TRBJ2-7	.	TRBV5-1	.
CASSWTRWSEAFF	TGTGCCAGCAGTTGGACCCGGTGGTCTGAAGCTTTCTTT	13	TRBJ1-1	.	TRBV6-5	.
CSAYEDTQYF	TGCAGTGCGTATGAAGATACGCAGTATTTT	10	TRBJ2-3	.	TRBV20-1	.
CASSIGNTGTYEQYF	TGTGCCAGTAGTATCGGGAACACAGGGACCTACGAGCAGTACTTC	15	TRBJ2-7	.	TRBV19	.
CASSGISENIQYF	TGTGCCAGCAGTGGGATCAGTGAAAACATTCAGTACTTC	13	TRBJ2-4	.	TRBV6-5	.
CASSLGVASTDTQYF	TGCGCCAGCAGCCTCGGGGTAGCGAGCACAGATACGCAGTATTTT	15	TRBJ2-3	.	TRBV5-1	.
CASNPQGGRETQYF	TGTGCCAGCAACCCGCAGGGGGGCAGGGAGACCCAGTACTTC	14	TRBJ2-5	.	TRBV7-9	.
CASSYAGGMNTEAFF	TGTGCCAGCAGTTATGCAGGGGGAATGAACACTGAAGCTTTCTTT	15	TRBJ1-1	.	TRBV6-5	TRBD1
CASSLPGSRETQYF	TGTGCCAGCAGCTTGCCCGGGAGTAGAGAGACCCAGTACTTC	14	TRBJ2-5	.	TRBV5-4	.
CASSDPGLAGTGELFF	TGCGCCAGCAGTGATCCGGGGCTAGCGGGCACCGGGGAGCTGTTTTTT	16	TRBJ2-2	.	TRBV10-1	TRBD2
CASSPSGSGRLEETQYF	TGTGCCAGCAGCCCAAGTGGTAGCGGGAGATTGGAAGAGACCCAGTACTTC	17	TRBJ2-5	.	TRBV9	TRBD2
CASSPTQQGFGYTF	TGTGCCAGCAGTCCAACTCAACAGGGTTTTGGCTACACCTTC	14	TRBJ1-2	.	TRBV28	.
CASSLGGAGTHLFNEQFF	TGTGCCAGCAGCTTAGGAGGGGCCGGGACCCATCTCTTTAATGAGCAGTTCTTC	18	TRBJ2-1	once	TRBV11-2	.
CASSENLVWGGELFF	TGTGCCAGCAGCGAAAATTTAGTATGGGGCGGGGAGCTGTTTTTT	15	TRBJ2-2	.	TRBV14	.
CASRTTGTVYEQYF	TGTGCCAGCAGAACAACCGGGACAGTCTACGAGCAGTACTTC	14	TRBJ2-7	.	TRBV27	TRBD1
CASSQGSPGTQYNEQFF	TGTGCCAGCAGCCAAGGATCGCCCGGGACCCAGTACAATGAGCAGTTCTTC	17	TRBJ2-1	.	TRBV4-2	.
CASSSWDPRQGPETQYF	TGTGCCAGCAGCTCCTGGGACCCGAGACAGGGTCCGGAGACCCAGTACTTC	17	TRBJ2-5	.	TRBV7-9	TRBD1
CASSPKTYRVELYGYTF	TGTGCCAGCAGTCCAAAAACTTACAGGGTGGAACTCTATGGCTACACCTTC	17	TRBJ1-2	.	TRBV27	.
CAMGIRDTSYEQYF	TGTGCCATGGGGATCCGGGACACATCCTACGAGCAGTACTTC	14	TRBJ2-7	few	TRBV5-4	.
CASSFGGRAGETQYF	TGTGCCAGCAGTTTTGGGGGGAGGGCCGGAGAGACCCAGTACTTC	15	TRBJ2-5	.	TRBV27	TRBD2
CASSPWGGVRSGNTIYF	TGCGCCAGCAGCCCCTGGGGAGGGGTGCGATCTGGAAACACCATATATTTT	17	TRBJ1-3	.	TRBV5-1	.
CASSYLPRAGQPQHF	TGTGCCAGCAGTTACCTACCGAGGGCCGGGCAGCCCCAGCATTTT	15	TRBJ1-5	.	TRBV6-5	.
CASSQERLRYEQYF	TGCGCCAGCAGCCAAGAGCGGCTAAGGTACGAGCAGTACTTC	14	TRBJ2-7	.	TRBV4-1	.
CASSPFNGRAGGDTQYF	TGTGCCAGCTCACCATTTAACGGGAGGGCCGGGGGAGATACGCAGTATTTT	17	TRBJ2-3	once	TRBV18	TRBD2
CASRAPGRLYEKLFF	TGTGCCAGCAGAGCACCGGGACGGCTTTATGAAAAACTGTTTTTT	15	TRBJ1-4	.	TRBV6-1	.
CASSPEAQGGRAFF	TGTGCCAGCTCACCAGAAGCACAGGGAGGAAGGGCTTTCTTT	14	TRBJ1-1	.	TRBV18	.
CASSLPRTEAFF	TGTGCCAGCAGTTTACCTAGGACAGAAGCTTTCTTT	12	TRBJ1-1	.	TRBV28	.
CASYGVGGQSSYEQYF	TGTGCCAGCTACGGAGTGGGAGGTCAAAGCTCCTACGAGCAGTACTTC	16	TRBJ2-7	.	TRBV2	.
CASTKQGEPNYGYTF	TGTGCCAGCACCAAACAGGGGGAGCCTAACTATGGCTACACCTTC	15	TRBJ1-2	.	TRBV2	TRBD1
CASSPRPGTFSGANVLTF	TGTGCCAGCAGCCCCCGTCCCGGGACATTCTCCGGGGCCAACGTCCTGACTTTC	18	TRBJ2-6	.	TRBV9	.
CASSLVHDGYEQYF	TGTGCCAGCAGCTTAGTCCACGACGGCTACGAGCAGTACTTC	14	TRBJ2-7	.	TRBV11-2	.
CASSSLKDAKYNEQFF	TGTGCCAGCAGTTCTCTCAAGGATGCGAAGTACAATGAGCAGTTCTTC	16	TRBJ2-1	once	TRBV27	.
CASSLNALGYTF	TGCGCCAGCAGCCTTAACGCCCTTGGCTACACCTTC	12	TRBJ1-2	.	TRBV4-1	.
CAECLLSRGANYGYTF	TGCGCCGAATGCCTCCTATCCCGAGGGGCCAACTATGGCTACACCTTC	16	TRBJ1-2	.	TRBV23-1	.
CASSLSGGPSYEQYF	TGTGCCAGCAGCTTATCAGGGGGTCCCTCCTACGAGCAGTACTTC	15	TRBJ2-7	.	TRBV13	TRBD1